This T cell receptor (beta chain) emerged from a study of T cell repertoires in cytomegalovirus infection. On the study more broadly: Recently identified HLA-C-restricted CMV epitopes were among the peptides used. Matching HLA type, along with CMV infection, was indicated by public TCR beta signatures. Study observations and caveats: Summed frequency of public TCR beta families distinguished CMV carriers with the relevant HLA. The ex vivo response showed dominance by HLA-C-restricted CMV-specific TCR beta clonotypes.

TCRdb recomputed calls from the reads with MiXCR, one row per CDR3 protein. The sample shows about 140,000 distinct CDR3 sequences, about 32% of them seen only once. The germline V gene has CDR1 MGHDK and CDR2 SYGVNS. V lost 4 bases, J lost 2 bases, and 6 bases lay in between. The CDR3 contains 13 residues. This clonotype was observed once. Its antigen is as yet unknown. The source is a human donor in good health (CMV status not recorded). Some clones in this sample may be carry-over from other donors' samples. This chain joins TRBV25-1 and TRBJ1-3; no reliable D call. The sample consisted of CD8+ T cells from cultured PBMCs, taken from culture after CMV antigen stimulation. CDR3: CASSGGAGNTIYF. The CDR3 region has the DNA TGTGCCAGCAGTGGGGGTGCTGGAAACACCATATATTTT.